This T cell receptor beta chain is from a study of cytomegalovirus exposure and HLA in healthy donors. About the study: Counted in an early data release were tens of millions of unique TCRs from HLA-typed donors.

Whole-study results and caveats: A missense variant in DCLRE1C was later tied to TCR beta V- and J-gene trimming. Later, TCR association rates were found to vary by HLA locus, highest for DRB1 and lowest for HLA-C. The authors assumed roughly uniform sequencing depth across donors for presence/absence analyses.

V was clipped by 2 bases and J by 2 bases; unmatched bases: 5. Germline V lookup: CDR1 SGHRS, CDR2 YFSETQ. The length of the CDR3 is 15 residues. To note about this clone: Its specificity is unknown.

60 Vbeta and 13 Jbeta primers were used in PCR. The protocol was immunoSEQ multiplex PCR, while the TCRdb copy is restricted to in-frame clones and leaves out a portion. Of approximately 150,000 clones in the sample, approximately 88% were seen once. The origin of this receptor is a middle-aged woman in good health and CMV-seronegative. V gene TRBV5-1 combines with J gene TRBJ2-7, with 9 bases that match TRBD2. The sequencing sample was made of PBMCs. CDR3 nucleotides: TGCGCCAGCAGCTTACTAGCGGGTTACCCCTACGAGCAGTACTTC. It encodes CASSLLAGYPYEQYF.